These T cell receptor beta chains were read from a single sample in a study of Ad26.COV2.S vaccination and SARS-CoV-2 variants. Sequenced by immunoSEQ multiplex PCR; TCRdb stores in-frame clones only, minus some. This table has fewer than 400,000 clones, 88% appearing once. This sample comprised peripheral blood, obtained in a trial of Ad26.COV2.S vaccine versus placebo. These receptors came from a person aged 18 to 59 who received the Ad26.COV2.S COVID-19 vaccine or a placebo. CDR3s include the opening cysteine and the closing phenylalanine or tryptophan. Each record gives: clone size, CDR3 length, D gene, V gene, J gene, CDR3 protein, CDR3 DNA. A D gene is named only where the DNA matches it firmly. Clone size appears in some rows only: once, few, many, or a class for an expanded clone.

clone size: .
CDR3 length: 13
D gene: .
V gene: TRBV9
J gene: TRBJ2-3
CDR3 protein: CASSGASTDTQYF
CDR3 DNA: TGTGCCAGCAGCGGAGCTAGCACAGATACGCAGTATTTT

clone size: .
CDR3 length: 15
D gene: .
V gene: TRBV7-8
J gene: TRBJ1-3
CDR3 protein: CASSLRDVSGNTIYF
CDR3 DNA: TGTGCCAGCAGCTTACGGGATGTTTCTGGAAACACCATATATTTT

clone size: .
CDR3 length: 15
D gene: TRBD1
V gene: TRBV11-1
J gene: TRBJ1-2
CDR3 protein: CASSRTRDSSYGYTF
CDR3 DNA: TGTGCCAGCAGCCGGACAAGGGACAGCAGCTATGGCTACACCTTC

clone size: .
CDR3 length: 15
D gene: .
V gene: TRBV5-1
J gene: TRBJ2-2
CDR3 protein: CASSFIPSPPGELFF
CDR3 DNA: TGCGCCAGCAGCTTCATACCGAGTCCCCCCGGGGAGCTGTTTTTT

clone size: .
CDR3 length: 16
D gene: TRBD2
V gene: TRBV9
J gene: TRBJ2-7
CDR3 protein: CASSPRWTSVPYEQYF
CDR3 DNA: TGTGCCAGCAGCCCTAGGTGGACTAGCGTACCCTACGAGCAGTACTTC

clone size: .
CDR3 length: 15
D gene: TRBD1
V gene: TRBV11-3
J gene: TRBJ1-2
CDR3 protein: CASASPSRGQDGYTF
CDR3 DNA: TGTGCCAGCGCCTCTCCGAGCAGGGGGCAGGATGGCTACACCTTC

clone size: .
CDR3 length: 16
D gene: TRBD1
V gene: TRBV30
J gene: TRBJ2-2
CDR3 protein: CAWRDLGGGYAGELFF
CDR3 DNA: TGTGCCTGGAGAGATTTAGGGGGCGGTTACGCCGGGGAGCTGTTTTTT

clone size: .
CDR3 length: 18
D gene: .
V gene: TRBV7-9
J gene: TRBJ2-1
CDR3 protein: CASSLASFGQGSYNEQFF
CDR3 DNA: TGTGCCAGCAGCTTAGCCAGTTTCGGGCAGGGCTCCTACAATGAGCAGTTCTTC

clone size: .
CDR3 length: 15
D gene: .
V gene: TRBV4-2
J gene: TRBJ2-5
CDR3 protein: CASSQGWLLGGTQYF
CDR3 DNA: TGTGCCAGCAGCCAAGGGTGGCTGCTCGGGGGGACCCAGTACTTC

clone size: .
CDR3 length: 15
D gene: .
V gene: TRBV10-1
J gene: TRBJ2-1
CDR3 protein: CASPYRPRSYNEQFF
CDR3 DNA: TGCGCCAGCCCATACAGACCGAGATCCTACAATGAGCAGTTCTTC

clone size: .
CDR3 length: 15
D gene: .
V gene: TRBV7-7
J gene: TRBJ2-1
CDR3 protein: CASSLRSGSYNEQFF
CDR3 DNA: TGTGCCAGCAGCTTACGGTCCGGCTCCTACAATGAGCAGTTCTTC

clone size: .
CDR3 length: 13
D gene: TRBD1
V gene: TRBV6-6
J gene: TRBJ1-2
CDR3 protein: CASRGTEHYGYTF
CDR3 DNA: TGTGCCAGCAGAGGGACAGAACACTATGGCTACACCTTC

clone size: .
CDR3 length: 14
D gene: .
V gene: TRBV5-8
J gene: TRBJ2-2
CDR3 protein: CASTPGQNTGELFF
CDR3 DNA: TGTGCCAGCACCCCGGGGCAGAACACCGGGGAGCTGTTTTTT

clone size: .
CDR3 length: 15
D gene: .
V gene: TRBV7-9
J gene: TRBJ2-3
CDR3 protein: CASSRTAPSTDTQYF
CDR3 DNA: TGTGCCAGCTCCCGGACAGCCCCTAGCACAGATACGCAGTATTTT

clone size: .
CDR3 length: 12
D gene: TRBD1
V gene: TRBV6-5
J gene: TRBJ1-2
CDR3 protein: CASSPAGGRYTF
CDR3 DNA: TGTGCCAGCAGCCCCGCAGGGGGACGCTACACCTTC

clone size: .
CDR3 length: 11
D gene: .
V gene: TRBV6-5
J gene: TRBJ1-2
CDR3 protein: CASRAGYGYTF
CDR3 DNA: TGTGCCAGCCGGGCGGGGTATGGCTACACCTTC

clone size: few
CDR3 length: 14
D gene: .
V gene: TRBV7-9
J gene: TRBJ1-2
CDR3 protein: CASTPDRALYGYTF
CDR3 DNA: TGTGCCAGCACCCCCGACCGGGCCCTTTATGGCTACACCTTC

clone size: .
CDR3 length: 22
D gene: TRBD2
V gene: TRBV27
J gene: TRBJ2-7
CDR3 protein: CASSLRGYPITGLAGSSYEQYF
CDR3 DNA: TGTGCCAGCAGTTTAAGAGGGTACCCTATCACGGGACTAGCGGGGAGCTCCTACGAGCAGTACTTC

clone size: once
CDR3 length: 14
D gene: TRBD1
V gene: TRBV6-4
J gene: TRBJ2-3
CDR3 protein: CASSRDRVTDTQYF
CDR3 DNA: TGTGCCAGCAGTCGGGACAGGGTCACAGATACGCAGTATTTT

clone size: .
CDR3 length: 18
D gene: .
V gene: TRBV4-3
J gene: TRBJ2-7
CDR3 protein: CASSRSRTGGSSLYEQYF
CDR3 DNA: TGCGCCAGCAGCCGCTCAAGAACTGGGGGGTCGTCTTTATACGAGCAGTACTTC

clone size: .
CDR3 length: 14
D gene: TRBD1
V gene: TRBV20-1
J gene: TRBJ2-7
CDR3 protein: CSATDRGLGYEQYF
CDR3 DNA: TGCAGTGCTACTGACAGGGGGCTCGGGTACGAGCAGTACTTC

clone size: .
CDR3 length: 13
D gene: .
V gene: TRBV3-1/TRBV3-2
J gene: TRBJ2-1
CDR3 protein: CASSPDLYNEQFF
CDR3 DNA: TGTGCCAGCAGCCCGGACCTATACAATGAGCAGTTCTTC

clone size: .
CDR3 length: 14
D gene: .
V gene: TRBV3-1/TRBV3-2
J gene: TRBJ1-2
CDR3 protein: CASSQGGYLTGYTF
CDR3 DNA: TGTGCCAGCAGCCAAGGAGGCTACTTAACCGGCTACACCTTC

clone size: .
CDR3 length: 14
D gene: TRBD1
V gene: TRBV27
J gene: TRBJ1-1
CDR3 protein: CASSRDRVGSEAFF
CDR3 DNA: TGTGCCAGCAGTCGCGACAGGGTAGGCTCTGAAGCTTTCTTT

clone size: .
CDR3 length: 15
D gene: TRBD1
V gene: TRBV5-4
J gene: TRBJ2-2
CDR3 protein: CASSLGQGFDGELFF
CDR3 DNA: TGTGCCAGCAGCTTGGGACAGGGTTTTGACGGGGAGCTGTTTTTT

clone size: once
CDR3 length: 13
D gene: .
V gene: TRBV7-2
J gene: TRBJ2-3
CDR3 protein: CASSPGGGPTQYF
CDR3 DNA: TGTGCCAGCAGCCCCGGAGGGGGGCCTACGCAGTATTTT

clone size: .
CDR3 length: 16
D gene: .
V gene: TRBV7-2
J gene: TRBJ1-5
CDR3 protein: CASSLRNRAGNQPQHF
CDR3 DNA: TGTGCCAGCAGCTTACGAAACAGGGCTGGCAATCAGCCCCAGCATTTT

clone size: .
CDR3 length: 14
D gene: .
V gene: TRBV6-6
J gene: TRBJ1-1
CDR3 protein: CASSRATMNTEAFF
CDR3 DNA: TGTGCCAGCAGTCGAGCTACCATGAACACTGAAGCTTTCTTT

clone size: once
CDR3 length: 14
D gene: TRBD1
V gene: TRBV24-1
J gene: TRBJ2-1
CDR3 protein: CATSRGQAYNEQFF
CDR3 DNA: TGTGCCACCAGTAGGGGACAGGCCTACAATGAGCAGTTCTTC

clone size: few
CDR3 length: 15
D gene: TRBD1
V gene: TRBV7-8
J gene: TRBJ1-4
CDR3 protein: CASSLEGQVNEKLFF
CDR3 DNA: TGTGCCAGCAGCTTAGAGGGACAGGTTAATGAAAAACTGTTTTTT

clone size: few
CDR3 length: 14
D gene: .
V gene: TRBV4-1
J gene: TRBJ1-5
CDR3 protein: CASSQDTLTQPQHF
CDR3 DNA: TGCGCCAGCAGCCAAGATACGCTGACTCAGCCCCAGCATTTT

clone size: .
CDR3 length: 17
D gene: .
V gene: TRBV5-6
J gene: TRBJ2-3
CDR3 protein: CASSLATRLGGTDTQYF
CDR3 DNA: TGTGCCAGCAGCTTGGCGACTAGATTGGGAGGCACAGATACGCAGTATTTT

clone size: few
CDR3 length: 17
D gene: TRBD1
V gene: TRBV5-1
J gene: TRBJ1-4
CDR3 protein: CASSTGTGVRRDEKLFF
CDR3 DNA: TGCGCCAGCAGCACCGGGACAGGGGTGAGGAGGGATGAAAAACTGTTTTTT

clone size: .
CDR3 length: 14
D gene: .
V gene: TRBV6-1
J gene: TRBJ1-2
CDR3 protein: CASSEATANYGYTF
CDR3 DNA: TGTGCCAGCAGTGAAGCGACAGCTAACTATGGCTACACCTTC

clone size: .
CDR3 length: 14
D gene: .
V gene: TRBV9
J gene: TRBJ2-7
CDR3 protein: CASSVGRGAYEQYF
CDR3 DNA: TGTGCCAGCAGCGTTGGGCGGGGAGCCTACGAGCAGTACTTC

clone size: few
CDR3 length: 13
D gene: .
V gene: TRBV30
J gene: TRBJ1-5
CDR3 protein: CAYRRGSNQPQHF
CDR3 DNA: TGTGCCTACCGACGAGGCAGCAATCAGCCCCAGCATTTT

clone size: .
CDR3 length: 13
D gene: .
V gene: TRBV7-9
J gene: TRBJ1-4
CDR3 protein: CASSEGWREKLFF
CDR3 DNA: TGTGCCAGCAGCGAGGGATGGCGCGAAAAACTGTTTTTT

clone size: .
CDR3 length: 15
D gene: TRBD2
V gene: TRBV4-1
J gene: TRBJ2-3
CDR3 protein: CASSIGTSGADTQYF
CDR3 DNA: TGCGCCAGCAGCATAGGGACTAGCGGGGCAGATACGCAGTATTTT

clone size: .
CDR3 length: 16
D gene: TRBD1
V gene: TRBV7-6
J gene: TRBJ1-2
CDR3 protein: CASSSSADRVQDGYTF
CDR3 DNA: TGTGCCAGCAGCTCCTCAGCCGACAGGGTACAAGATGGCTACACCTTC

clone size: .
CDR3 length: 13
D gene: .
V gene: TRBV5-1
J gene: TRBJ1-1
CDR3 protein: CASSLWGATEAFF
CDR3 DNA: TGCGCCAGCAGCTTGTGGGGGGCCACTGAAGCTTTCTTT

clone size: .
CDR3 length: 15
D gene: TRBD1
V gene: TRBV7-2
J gene: TRBJ1-2
CDR3 protein: CASSAQGVANYGYTF
CDR3 DNA: TGTGCCAGCAGCGCCCAGGGGGTAGCTAACTATGGCTACACCTTC

clone size: .
CDR3 length: 16
D gene: .
V gene: TRBV4-3
J gene: TRBJ2-1
CDR3 protein: CASSQDGGASYNEQFF
CDR3 DNA: TGCGCCAGCAGCCAAGACGGCGGGGCTAGCTACAATGAGCAGTTCTTC

clone size: .
CDR3 length: 14
D gene: .
V gene: TRBV7-2
J gene: TRBJ1-1
CDR3 protein: CASSLGEGNTEAFF
CDR3 DNA: TGTGCCAGCAGCCTGGGGGAAGGGAACACTGAAGCTTTCTTT

clone size: .
CDR3 length: 13
D gene: .
V gene: TRBV12-3/TRBV12-4
J gene: TRBJ1-2
CDR3 protein: CASQGSVYYGYTF
CDR3 DNA: TGTGCCAGCCAAGGCTCAGTCTACTATGGCTACACCTTC

clone size: .
CDR3 length: 13
D gene: .
V gene: TRBV19
J gene: TRBJ1-2
CDR3 protein: CASSIRGGLGYTF
CDR3 DNA: TGTGCCAGTAGTATTCGGGGGGGCCTGGGCTACACCTTC

clone size: few
CDR3 length: 17
D gene: .
V gene: TRBV5-6
J gene: TRBJ1-1
CDR3 protein: CASSRGQNTPYSTEAFF
CDR3 DNA: TGTGCCAGCAGCCGTGGACAGAATACCCCCTATAGCACTGAAGCTTTCTTT

clone size: .
CDR3 length: 12
D gene: .
V gene: TRBV3-1/TRBV3-2
J gene: TRBJ1-1
CDR3 protein: CASSQEARRAFF
CDR3 DNA: TGTGCCAGCAGCCAAGAGGCGCGAAGAGCTTTCTTT

clone size: .
CDR3 length: 14
D gene: .
V gene: TRBV4-1
J gene: TRBJ2-7
CDR3 protein: CASSQEAPFYEQYF
CDR3 DNA: TGCGCCAGCAGCCAAGAGGCGCCCTTCTACGAGCAGTACTTC

clone size: .
CDR3 length: 13
D gene: .
V gene: TRBV5-1
J gene: TRBJ1-1
CDR3 protein: CASSLEGRTEAFF
CDR3 DNA: TGCGCCAGCAGCTTGGAAGGGAGGACTGAAGCTTTCTTT

clone size: .
CDR3 length: 14
D gene: TRBD1
V gene: TRBV19
J gene: TRBJ2-7
CDR3 protein: CASSILGQDYEQYF
CDR3 DNA: TGTGCCAGTAGTATCCTTGGACAGGACTACGAGCAGTACTTC

clone size: .
CDR3 length: 11
D gene: .
V gene: TRBV25-1
J gene: TRBJ1-2
CDR3 protein: CASSALWGYTF
CDR3 DNA: TGTGCCAGCAGTGCCTTATGGGGCTACACCTTC

clone size: .
CDR3 length: 14
D gene: .
V gene: TRBV28
J gene: TRBJ1-1
CDR3 protein: CASSSPGTRTEAFF
CDR3 DNA: TGTGCCAGCAGTTCCCCCGGGACTCGGACTGAAGCTTTCTTT

clone size: .
CDR3 length: 11
D gene: .
V gene: TRBV12-3/TRBV12-4
J gene: TRBJ1-5
CDR3 protein: CASSLHQPQHF
CDR3 DNA: TGTGCCAGCAGTCTACATCAGCCCCAGCATTTT

clone size: .
CDR3 length: 12
D gene: .
V gene: TRBV6-5
J gene: TRBJ2-7
CDR3 protein: CASEDPSYEQYF
CDR3 DNA: TGTGCCAGCGAAGACCCCTCCTACGAGCAGTACTTC

clone size: .
CDR3 length: 19
D gene: .
V gene: TRBV3-1/TRBV3-2
J gene: TRBJ2-2
CDR3 protein: CASSQASRTGEGSTGELFF
CDR3 DNA: TGTGCCAGCAGCCAAGCTTCAAGGACGGGGGAAGGTTCCACCGGGGAGCTGTTTTTT

clone size: .
CDR3 length: 17
D gene: TRBD2
V gene: TRBV4-1
J gene: TRBJ2-1
CDR3 protein: CASSQDPASGGYNEQFF
CDR3 DNA: TGCGCCAGCAGCCAAGATCCTGCTAGCGGGGGGTACAATGAGCAGTTCTTC

clone size: .
CDR3 length: 17
D gene: TRBD1
V gene: TRBV6-6
J gene: TRBJ1-2
CDR3 protein: CASSPQDRVRFNYGYTF
CDR3 DNA: TGTGCCAGCAGTCCTCAGGACAGGGTCCGTTTTAACTATGGCTACACCTTC

clone size: .
CDR3 length: 14
D gene: .
V gene: TRBV3-1/TRBV3-2
J gene: TRBJ2-7
CDR3 protein: CASSQDPSSYEQYF
CDR3 DNA: TGTGCCAGCAGCCAAGACCCCTCCTCCTACGAGCAGTACTTC

clone size: .
CDR3 length: 15
D gene: TRBD1
V gene: TRBV6-2/TRBV6-3
J gene: TRBJ2-3
CDR3 protein: CASSFEGQVTDTQYF
CDR3 DNA: TGTGCCAGCAGCTTCGAAGGACAGGTCACAGATACGCAGTATTTT

clone size: once
CDR3 length: 14
D gene: .
V gene: TRBV7-2
J gene: TRBJ2-7
CDR3 protein: CASSLNPRDYEQYF
CDR3 DNA: TGTGCCAGCAGCTTAAACCCCAGGGATTACGAGCAGTACTTC